A selection of T cell receptor beta chains follows, all from one sample in a study of identical twins. TCRdb reprocessed the 5' RACE reads with MiXCR, giving one entry per CDR3 protein. The table lists approximately 470,000 distinct CDR3 sequences, approximately 14% of them singletons, with around 0.57% in the top ten. These data are also associated with another study on yellow fever vaccine responses in identical twins.

The sequenced sample consisted of CD4+ T cells sorted from blood. These TCRs come from a woman under 30 in good health. Each CDR3 is given with its conserved first and last residue. Some rows mark clone size as missing; the rest say once, few, many or name a class of expanded clone.

j_call,v_call,clone_size,cdr3_length,cdr3_aa
TRBJ2-3,TRBV20-1,NA,14,CSAIRAGGTDTQYF
TRBJ2-7,TRBV15,many,13,CATSREGGYEQYF
TRBJ2-3,TRBV10-3,NA,14,CASVDRGYTDTQYF
TRBJ2-7,TRBV29-1,NA,13,CSVDTGEGYEQYF
TRBJ2-1,TRBV20-1,NA,12,CSASDQNNEQFF
TRBJ1-1,TRBV5-1,NA,14,CASSHPGTGGVAFF
TRBJ1-6,TRBV6-1,NA,16,CASITRPRGHNSPLHF
TRBJ2-7,TRBV12-3/TRBV12-4,many,14,CASSLQGTSYEQYF
TRBJ2-7,TRBV20-1,NA,14,CSALVGQGRNEQYF
TRBJ2-3,TRBV24-1,many,13,CATSEGYTDTQYF
TRBJ2-7,TRBV7-2,NA,15,CASSVRGQDTYEQYF
TRBJ1-5,TRBV28,NA,14,CASLWVGAGQPQHF
TRBJ2-1,TRBV7-9,many,15,CASSPLGGEGNEQFF
TRBJ1-1,TRBV2,once,15,CASSGRTELNTEAFF
TRBJ2-1,TRBV20-1,NA,20,CSASNSPGLAVPTNENEQFF
TRBJ2-3,TRBV9,NA,16,CASSVERGGGRDTQYF